The 14 T cell receptor beta chains below come from one sample, sequenced in a study of blood T cell repertoires in COVID-19. Repertoires were generated with immunoSEQ multiplex PCR, while TCRdb's copy carries only in-frame clones and drops some. The sample records fewer than 95,000 clones, about 74% being singletons. Sequencing used peripheral blood. These TCRs come from a man aged 70-80 years with COVID-19, enrolled during active disease.

The chain carries TRBV19 and TRBJ1-4; TRBD1 aligns across 7 bases. Trimming removed 6 bases from V and 7 bases from J; junction bases left unmatched: 8. The CDR3 extends over 14 amino acids. Germline CDR1 reads LNHDA; CDR2 reads SQIVND (reference sequence). CDR3 in amino acids: CASRFPGGTEKLFF. DNA of the CDR3: TGTGCCAGTAGGTTCCCAGGGGGAACTGAAAAACTGTTTTTT.

The J gene is TRBJ2-3, the V gene TRBV9, with 8 nucleotides matching TRBD2. The CDR3 has 17 residues. Germline V gene lookup returns CDR1 SGDLS and CDR2 YYNGEE. V lost 0 bases, J lost 1 base, and 7 bases stayed unmatched. CDR3 coding DNA: TGTGCCAGCAGCGTAGTGCCGAGAGCGGGGGGCACAGATACGCAGTATTTT. Translated: CASSVVPRAGGTDTQYF.

This chain joins TRBV15 and TRBJ2-1; D ambiguous. V lost 0 bases and J lost 6, with 9 bases in between. This CDR3 has 14 amino acids. In germline, CDR1 is LNHNV, CDR2 YYDKDF (reference sequence). As DNA, the CDR3 is TGTGCCACCAGCAGAGATTTTCAGGTCAATGAGCAGTTCTTC. Protein: CATSRDFQVNEQFF.

V is TRBV28 and J is TRBJ1-3; D gene unclear. V lost 3 bases to trimming and J lost 3 bases, with 3 bases between them. CDR1 and CDR2 (germline): MDHEN, SYDVKM. The CDR3 contains 12 residues. This CDR3 is CASSFLGNTIYF. CDR3 in DNA: TGTGCCAGCAGTTTTCTTGGAAACACCATATATTTT.

CDR3 nucleotides: TGTGCCAGCAGTAGGACTAGCGGGGAAGAGACCCAGTACTTC. This gives the protein CASSRTSGEETQYF. The rearrangement links TRBV2 to TRBJ2-5; 12 bases match TRBD2. Germline CDR1 and CDR2: SNHLY and FYNNEI. V shed 5 bases and J 3 bases; nucleotides not matched to a gene: 1. CDR3 length: 14 amino acids.

This clone was recorded once. The V and J genes are TRBV28 and TRBJ1-1; no firm D call. CDR3 length: 10 residues. Germline CDR1 and CDR2: MDHEN and SYDVKM. CDR3: CVIRGTEAFF. CDR3 in DNA: TGTGTGATACGAGGAACTGAAGCTTTCTTT.

The chain recombines TRBV15 with TRBJ1-1, with TRBD1 matching 7 bases. This CDR3 is 13 amino acids long. The germline V gene has CDR1 LNHNV and CDR2 YYDKDF (reference sequence). V shed 3 bases and J 5 bases; nucleotides not matched to a gene: 3. The CDR3 DNA sequence: TGTGCCACCAGCAGTAGGGGACAGACTGAAGCTTTCTTT. It yields the protein CATSSRGQTEAFF. The full variable domain, its missing parts supplied by reference TRBV15 and TRBJ1-1, is DAMVIQNPRYQVTQFGKPVTLSCSQTLNHNVMYWYQQKSSQAPKLLFHYYDKDFNNEADTPDNFQSRRPNTSFCFLDIRSPGLGDTAMYLCATSSRGQTEAFFGQGTRLTVV.

The chain combines TRBV11-2 with TRBJ2-7; D not resolved. This CDR3 region has 14 residues. Germline-derived CDR1 and CDR2 are SGHAT and FQNNGV. V shed 4 bases and J shed 0 bases, with 10 bases lying between them. The CDR3 nucleotides are TGTGCCAGCAGCTCCCTCCGGTTCTCCTACGAGCAGTACTTC. Translating it yields CASSSLRFSYEQYF.

V is TRBV12-3 or TRBV12-4 and J is TRBJ1-5, with D unclear. This CDR3 contains 13 residues. V was cut by 6 bases and J by 1 base, with 7 bases left in between. The CDR3 coding sequence is TGTGCCAGCAGCCCCGGGAGCAATCAGCCCCAGCATTTT. It encodes CASSPGSNQPQHF.

This clone was observed a handful of times. J is TRBJ2-4 and V is TRBV4-3; the D gene is possibly TRBD2 (6 bases). V gave up 4 bases and J gave up 1 base, with 11 bases separating them. Germline V CDR1 and CDR2: LGHNA, YSLEER. The CDR3 consists of 15 residues. The CDR3 bases are TGCGCCAGCAGCCCCACGGGGGACGCCAAAAACATTCAGTACTTC. Its translation: CASSPTGDAKNIQYF.

This clone has just one count. A junction boundary mismatches the germline segment, possibly from a read error. The chain couples TRBV7-7 to TRBJ2-3; 8 bases line up with TRBD2. The CDR3 spans 16 residues. From germline, CDR1 is SSHAT and CDR2 FNYEAQ (reference sequence). The CDR3 sequence is CASSLAERGGTDTQYF. The CDR3 DNA is TGTGCTAGCAGCTTAGCAGAACGGGGGGGGACAGATACGCAGTATTTT.

The chain has TRBV19 and TRBJ2-1; perhaps TRBD1 as D (6 bases). V lost 4 bases and J lost 4, with 14 bases in between. This CDR3 is 15 amino acids long. Germline V gene data show CDR1 as LNHDA and CDR2 as SQIVND (reference sequence). The CDR3 coding sequence is TGTGCCAGTAGTACTTTAGGGGGTTCTTACAATGAGCAGTTCTTC. This encodes CASSTLGGSYNEQFF.

V is TRBV5-4 and J is TRBJ2-2; 7 bases align to TRBD1. V lost 0 bases and J lost 6; bases outside the gene matches: 11. The length of the CDR3 is 17 residues. Germline V gene data show CDR1 as SGHNT and CDR2 as YYREEE (reference sequence). CDR3 residues: CASSLAQGGQLPGELFF. The CDR3 DNA sequence: TGTGCCAGCAGCTTGGCCCAAGGGGGACAGTTGCCCGGGGAGCTGTTTTTT.

The chain couples TRBV7-9 to TRBJ2-7; D remains ambiguous. Germline V gives CDR1 SEHNR, CDR2 FQNEAQ (reference sequence). The CDR3 is 16 residues long. V lost 5 bases and J lost 5, with 22 bases in between. This chain's CDR3 is CASSPGRLEPRNEQYF. The CDR3, as DNA: TGTGCCAGCAGCCCCGGCAGGCTCGAACCCAGGAACGAGCAGTACTTC.